This T cell receptor beta chain was obtained from a study of T-cell reconstitution after alpha-beta-depleted transplantation in children. Per the germline V gene, CDR1 is DFQATT and CDR2 is SNEGSKA (reference sequence). The V gene lost 5 bases and the J gene lost 6 bases, with 9 bases spanning the gap. CDR3 length equals 11 residues. The authors prepared the TCRbeta library with unique molecular identifiers. TCRdb processed the PCR reads anew with MiXCR; each CDR3 protein has one entry. This table has approximately 350,000 distinct CDR3 sequences, about an eighth appearing once. The TCR comes from a human donor who donated a stem cell graft to a child with Fanconi anemia. The V and J genes are TRBV20-1 and TRBJ2-3; D remains unclear. Here the sequenced sample was PBMCs, taken from the stem cell graft. Here the CDR3 DNA reads TGCAGTGCTCACATAGGGGATACGCAGTATTTT. Protein sequence: CSAHIGDTQYF.